The 11 T cell receptor beta chains below all came from one sample that was sequenced in a study of brain T cells in children with intractable seizures (dated by TCRdb to 2020 to 2022). The library was prepared using the immunoSEQ multiplex PCR assay. TCRdb provides this immuneACCESS table in a form limited to in-frame rearrangements. Some clones are lacking; in checked studies, under half of them reflect an unresolved V gene, and why the rest are absent is not known. Recorded for this sample are about 350,000 clones; over 85% of them occurred a single time. Around 5% of the sample is taken by the ten largest. Explained via the paper, the time point label denotes: blood from clinic visit 5 months post-surgery; TSC patient then seizure free. The sample was peripheral blood, taken 4 to 6 months after surgery. All receptors come from a boy younger than two with tuberous sclerosis and intractable seizures.

The rearrangement links TRBV11-2 to TRBJ1-2; D remains unclear. Between the trimmed V and J ends, which lost 5 bases and 2 bases, there was a span of 12 bases. CDR1 is SGHAT and CDR2 is FQNNGV in the germline V gene. The CDR3 runs 14 residues. The CDR3 region is CASSQDRTNYGYTF. CDR3 in DNA: TGTGCCAGCAGCCAGGACCGCACCAACTATGGCTACACCTTC.

The chain recombines TRBV29-1 with TRBJ1-2; 7 nucleotides align to TRBD1. The CDR3 covers 11 residues. Trimming cost V 4 bases and J 6 bases; bases outside gene matches: 2. CDR1 and CDR2 from the germline V gene are SQVTM and ANQGSEA. The CDR3 sequence: CSVVGGNGYTF. CDR3 nucleotide sequence: TGCAGCGTTGTAGGGGGCAATGGCTACACCTTC.

The count of this clone is one. The chain is built from TRBV11-2 and TRBJ2-7, with D maybe TRBD1 (6 bases). Germline-derived CDR1 and CDR2 are SGHAT and FQNNGV. The CDR3 loop spans 13 amino acids. V shed 5 bases and J shed 6 bases, with 14 bases lying between them. CDR3 in amino acids: CASSPRPGVEQYF. CDR3 bases: TGTGCCAGCAGCCCCCGCCCAGGGGTCGAGCAGTACTTC.

CDR3 in amino acids: CAWSGRGGYTF. As DNA, the CDR3 is TGTGCCTGGAGTGGCAGGGGAGGCTACACCTTC. The chain joins TRBV30 to TRBJ1-2, with D perhaps matching TRBD1 (6 bases). V was cut by 1 base and J by 8 bases, with 8 bases left in between. Germline V gene lookup returns CDR1 GTSNPN and CDR2 SVGIG (reference sequence). The CDR3 runs to 11 residues. Supplemented by reference TRBV30 and TRBJ1-2, the full variable domain reads SQTIHQWPATLVQPVGSPLSLECTVEGTSNPNLYWYRQAAGRGLQLLFYSVGIGQISSEVPQNLSASRPQDRQFILSSKKLLLSDSGFYLCAWSGRGGYTFGSGTRLTVV.

Written as DNA, the CDR3 is TGTGCCAGCACCCTGGGGACGGCGCAAGAGACCCAGTACTTC. Its translation is CASTLGTAQETQYF. V usage is TRBV7-9 and J usage is TRBJ2-5, with D perhaps matching TRBD1 or TRBD2 (5 bases each). CDR3 length: 14 amino acids. Trimming cost V 7 bases and J 2 bases, with 14 bases left between them. The germline V gene has CDR1 SEHNR and CDR2 FQNEAQ (reference sequence).

The chain has TRBV7-9 and TRBJ2-1; TRBD1 aligns across 7 bases. The CDR3 loop spans 15 amino acids. CDR1 and CDR2 from the germline V gene are SEHNR and FQNEAQ (reference sequence). Unmatched junction bases numbered 4, after V lost 0 bases and J lost 5 bases. DNA of the CDR3: TGTGCCAGCAGCTTAGCAAGGGGGCCAAACAATGAGCAGTTCTTC. Translation: CASSLARGPNNEQFF.

This sequence joins TRBV7-2 and TRBJ2-7; D ambiguous. CDR1 SGHTA and CDR2 FQGNSA come from the germline V gene. The V end was cut by 1 base, the J end by 3 bases, with 13 bases between. The CDR3 runs to 15 residues. CDR3 region: CASSLGLGKNYEQYF. CDR3 bases: TGTGCCAGCAGCTTAGGGCTCGGCAAGAACTACGAGCAGTACTTC.

The chain recombines TRBV5-1 with TRBJ2-3; TRBD2 agrees at 9 bases. V trimming: 0 bases; J trimming: 0 bases; junction bases outside the gene matches: 2. This CDR3 has 16 amino acids. The germline V gene has CDR1 SGHRS and CDR2 YFSETQ. The CDR3 nucleotides read TGCGCCAGCAGCTTGGCTCTAGCGGGGAGCACAGATACGCAGTATTTT. Amino acid sequence: CASSLALAGSTDTQYF.

The DNA of the CDR3 is TGCGCCAGCAGTCAATCGGAACAGCGAGACTACAATGAGCAGTTCTTC. It is translated as CASSQSEQRDYNEQFF. This chain connects TRBV23-1 to TRBJ2-1, with D unresolved. TRBV23-1 is reported as an ORF; its role is uncertain. Between the trimmed V and J ends, which lost 0 bases and 3 bases, there was a span of 12 bases. This CDR3 has 16 residues.

J is TRBJ2-3 and V is TRBV5-5, with D possibly being TRBD2 (7 bases). Germline CDR1 and CDR2: SGHKS and YYEKEE (reference sequence). The CDR3 is 15 residues long. The V gene lost 3 bases and the J gene lost 2 bases, with 13 bases spanning the gap. CDR3 in amino acids: CASSSLGGATDTQYF. CDR3 nucleotides: TGTGCCAGCAGCTCTTTGGGGGGGGCCACAGATACGCAGTATTTT.

The V gene is TRBV7-9, the J gene TRBJ2-7; D is possibly TRBD1 or TRBD2 (5 bases each). Germline lookup yields CDR1 SEHNR and CDR2 FQNEAQ (reference sequence). V was cut by 2 bases and J by 11 bases, with 10 bases left in between. The CDR3 has 11 amino acids. CDR3 amino acids: CASSLRGDKYF. The CDR3 nucleotides are TGTGCCAGCAGCTTACGAGGGGATAAGTACTTC.